This TCR beta chain was captured in a study of T cells after yellow fever vaccination. Across the study: Low-cell-number fractions were prepared with SMART-Seq v4 Ultra Low Input. Study outcomes and limitations: FACS-sorted repertoires could harbor abundant contaminating bulk-population clonotypes. In post-booster samples, most primary-vaccination clones reappeared (approximately 96% CD4, 88% CD8).

This clonotype was seen only a few times. Its antigen remains unknown. TCRdb passed the 5' RACE reads through MiXCR, listing each CDR3 protein once. The sample holds 100,000 to 150,000 distinct CDR3 sequences, around 7.7% seen once. The CDR3 contains 16 residues. V was cut by 0 bases and J by 0 bases, with 12 bases left in between. Germline V gives CDR1 SGHNT, CDR2 YYREEE (reference sequence). Material: CD4+ T cells sorted from PBMCs, obtained more than 8 days after the first yellow fever vaccination. The clonotype was recovered from a young man who received the YFV17D yellow fever vaccine. This chain links TRBV5-4 with TRBJ1-1, with a possible D match to TRBD1 (6 bases). CDR3 in amino acids: CASSLVGGDMNTEAFF. The CDR3 coding sequence is TGTGCCAGCAGCTTGGTTGGGGGCGACATGAACACTGAAGCTTTCTTT.